This T cell receptor (beta chain) was obtained from a study of graft-versus-host responses after intestinal transplantation. Sequencing was performed with immunoSEQ multiplex PCR; in TCRdb, only in-frame clones are kept and a portion is missing. Of tens of thousands of clones listed, 84% are singletons. CDR3 length equals 15 residues. The junction had 6 bases not matched to a gene; V was cut back by 1 base and J by 5 bases. CDR1 is SGHTA, CDR2 FQGNSA, per germline. Concerning this clone: The target antigen is unknown.

The J gene is TRBJ2-3, the V gene TRBV7-2; 7 bases match TRBD1. The clonotype comes from a human donor who was the organ donor for an intestinal transplant. The sequenced sample was unstimulated CD4+ T cells sorted from spleen or lymph node cells, obtained before transplant. The DNA for the CDR3 is TGTGCCAGCAGCTTAGACGCCAGGGGGATAGATACGCAGTATTTT. Protein product: CASSLDARGIDTQYF.